This T cell receptor beta chain emerged from a study of T cell responses to AZD1222 COVID-19 vaccine. Findings and caveats of the study: Sampling that yielded the repertoires occurred only after the peak T cell response. Donors were mostly white British, more females; clonal diversity possibly underestimated. Reportedly, close to half of spike-specific TCRs are directed against unmutated variant regions.

The CDR3 spans 12 residues. The V gene lost 0 bases and the J gene lost 7 bases, with 5 bases spanning the gap. In germline, CDR1 is SGHRS, CDR2 YFSETQ. About this clone: Its antigen is as yet unknown.

Assay used: immunoSEQ multiplex PCR; TCRdb lists only in-frame clones, some missing. This table has 150,000 or so clones, 85% to 90% appearing once. This rearrangement joins TRBV5-1 to TRBJ2-4; the D is unclear. The sample here was peripheral blood, taken on day 0 of AZD1222 vaccination. This TCR was sampled from an adult in good health. CDR3 region: CASSLDVNIQYF. The CDR3 DNA follows: TGCGCCAGCAGCTTGGATGTCAACATTCAGTACTTC.